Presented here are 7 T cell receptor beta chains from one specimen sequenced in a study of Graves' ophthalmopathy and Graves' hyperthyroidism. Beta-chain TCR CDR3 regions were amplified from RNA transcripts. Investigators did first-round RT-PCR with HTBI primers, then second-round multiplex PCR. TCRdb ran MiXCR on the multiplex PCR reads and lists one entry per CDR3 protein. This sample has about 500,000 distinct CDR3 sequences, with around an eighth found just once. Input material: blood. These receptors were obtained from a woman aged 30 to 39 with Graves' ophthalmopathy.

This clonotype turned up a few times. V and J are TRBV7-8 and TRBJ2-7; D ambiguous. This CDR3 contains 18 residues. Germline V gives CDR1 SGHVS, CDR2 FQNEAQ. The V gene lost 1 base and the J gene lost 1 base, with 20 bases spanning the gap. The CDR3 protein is CASSLEGGWAAQSYEQYF. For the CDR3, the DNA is TGTGCCAGCAGCTTAGAGGGTGGCTGGGCAGCGCAGTCCTACGAGCAGTACTTC. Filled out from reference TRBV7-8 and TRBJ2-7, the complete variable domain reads GAGVSQSPRYKVAKRGQDVALRCDPISGHVSLFWYQQALGQGPEFLTYFQNEAQLDKSGLPSDRFFAERPEGSVSTLKIQRTQQEDSAVYLCASSLEGGWAAQSYEQYFGPGTRLTVT.

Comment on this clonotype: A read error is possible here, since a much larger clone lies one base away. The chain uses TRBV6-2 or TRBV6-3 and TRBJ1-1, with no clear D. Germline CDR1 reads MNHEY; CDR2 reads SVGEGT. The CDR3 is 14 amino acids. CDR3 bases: TGTGCCAGCAGTTACCGGTCGGGCAACACTGAAGCTGTCTTT. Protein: CASSYRSGNTEAVF.

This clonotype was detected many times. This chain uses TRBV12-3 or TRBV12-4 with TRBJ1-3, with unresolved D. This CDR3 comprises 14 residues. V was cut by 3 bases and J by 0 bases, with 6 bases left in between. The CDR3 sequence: CASSLLSSGNTIYF. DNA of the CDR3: TGTGCCAGCAGTTTGCTCAGCTCTGGAAACACCATATATTTT.

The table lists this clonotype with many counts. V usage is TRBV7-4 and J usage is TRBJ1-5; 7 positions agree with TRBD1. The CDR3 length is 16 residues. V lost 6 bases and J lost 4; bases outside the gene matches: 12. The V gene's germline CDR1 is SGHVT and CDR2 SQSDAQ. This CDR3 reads CASSPKPGQENQPQHF. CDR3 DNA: TGTGCCAGCAGTCCAAAGCCCGGACAGGAGAATCAGCCCCAGCATTTT.

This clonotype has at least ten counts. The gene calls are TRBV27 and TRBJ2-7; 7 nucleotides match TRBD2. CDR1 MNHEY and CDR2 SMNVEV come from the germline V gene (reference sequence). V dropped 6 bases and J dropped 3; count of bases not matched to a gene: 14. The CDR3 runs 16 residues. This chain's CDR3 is CASSQSKRWGGYEQYF. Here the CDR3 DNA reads TGTGCCAGCAGCCAGAGTAAGAGGTGGGGGGGCTACGAGCAGTACTTC.

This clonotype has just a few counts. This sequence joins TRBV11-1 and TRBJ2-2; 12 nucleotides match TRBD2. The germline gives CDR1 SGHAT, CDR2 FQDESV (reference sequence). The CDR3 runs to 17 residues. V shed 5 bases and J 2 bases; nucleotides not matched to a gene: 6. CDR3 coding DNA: TGTGCCAGCAGCCGAACTAGCGGGGGGCCCAACACCGGGGAGCTGTTTTTT. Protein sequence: CASSRTSGGPNTGELFF.

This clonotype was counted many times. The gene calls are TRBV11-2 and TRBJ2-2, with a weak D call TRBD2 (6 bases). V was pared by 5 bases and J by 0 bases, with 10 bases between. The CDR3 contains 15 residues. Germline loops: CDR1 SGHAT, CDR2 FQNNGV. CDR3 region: CASSRGLTNTGELFF. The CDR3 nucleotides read TGTGCCAGCAGCCGTGGACTAACGAACACCGGGGAGCTGTTTTTT.